This entry lists 26 T cell receptor beta chains sequenced from one sample in a study of blood T cell repertoires in COVID-19 (dated by TCRdb to 2020 to 2022). The protocol used for the library was the immunoSEQ multiplex PCR assay. TCRdb provides this immuneACCESS table in a form limited to in-frame rearrangements. Some clones are lacking; in checked studies, under half of them reflect an unresolved V gene, and why the rest are absent is not known. The table for this sample lists approximately 400,000 clones; about 91% of them were counted only once. Over 9.5% of the sample is held by the ten biggest clonotypes. The specimen sequenced was peripheral blood. Receptors were obtained from a woman between 45 and 60 years old with COVID-19, enrolled during active disease.

The chain combines TRBV18 with TRBJ1-1, with D possibly being TRBD1 (5 bases). This CDR3 has 14 residues. V was trimmed by 5 bases and J by 4 bases, leaving 14 bases between them. The germline V gene encodes CDR1 KGHSH and CDR2 LQKENI. In DNA, the CDR3 is TGTGCCAGCTCAGCAACGGGGGGAGGCACTGAAGCTTTCTTT. It is translated as CASSATGGGTEAFF.

This rearrangement joins TRBV5-1 to TRBJ2-2; 8 nucleotides line up with TRBD1. CDR1 and CDR2 (germline): SGHRS, YFSETQ. Germline trimming cut 5 bases from V and 17 bases from J; bases unmatched to any gene: 14. This CDR3 has 13 residues. CDR3 sequence: CASSLTETGVLFF. The CDR3 nucleotides are TGCGCCAGCAGTTTGACCGAGACAGGGGTTCTTTTTTTT.

The chain has TRBV11-3 and TRBJ2-1, with 8 bases aligning to TRBD2. Looked up from germline, CDR1 is SGHNT and CDR2 is YENEEA. The CDR3 totals 15 residues. V gave up 6 bases and J gave up 8 bases; unmatched junction bases: 12. CDR3 sequence: CASSLTGTRGDEQFF. The CDR3 nucleotides are TGTGCCAGCAGTCTAACCGGGACTAGGGGGGATGAGCAGTTCTTC.

The chain couples TRBV9 to TRBJ2-2; 7 bases line up with TRBD1. CDR3 length: 13 residues. The junction had 2 bases not matched to a gene; V was cut back by 3 bases and J by 6 bases. In germline, CDR1 is SGDLS, CDR2 YYNGEE. The CDR3 reads CASSAQGAGELFF. Written as DNA, the CDR3 is TGTGCCAGCAGCGCCCAGGGGGCCGGGGAGCTGTTTTTT.

In this sample, this clone turned up a few times. Other DNA variants within this sample encode the same CDR3. The chain uses TRBV27 and TRBJ2-1; D ambiguous. From germline, CDR1 is MNHEY and CDR2 SMNVEV (reference sequence). The V end was cut by 6 bases, the J end by 4 bases, with 4 bases between. This CDR3 is 11 amino acids long. CDR3 protein: CASSLYNEQFF. In DNA form, the CDR3 reads TGTGCCAGCAGCTTGTACAATGAGCAGTTCTTC.

CDR3 amino acids: CASRRGGDQETQYF. CDR3 DNA: TGTGCCAGCAGGAGGGGGGGGGACCAAGAGACCCAGTACTTC. This chain links TRBV3-1 (or the pseudogene TRBV3-2) with TRBJ2-5; a weak D match, TRBD2 (7 bases). The CDR3 runs 14 residues. The V end was cut by 6 bases, the J end by 0 bases, with 11 bases between. Germline loops: CDR1 LGHDT, CDR2 YNNKEL (reference sequence).

V and J are TRBV7-6 and TRBJ1-5; 7 bases agree with TRBD1. The CDR3 totals 13 residues. Trimming removed 8 bases from V and 4 bases from J; junction bases left unmatched: 5. Germline V gene lookup returns CDR1 SGHVS and CDR2 FNYEAQ. The DNA for the CDR3 is TGTGCCAGCGGGGACAGAGCTAATCAGCCCCAGCATTTT. This translates into CASGDRANQPQHF.

This clone was counted once. This sequence joins TRBV28 and TRBJ2-1, with a possible D match to TRBD2 (5 bases). This CDR3 comprises 12 residues. The V and J ends lost 6 bases and 5 bases respectively, with 8 bases between them. Per germline, CDR1 MDHEN and CDR2 SYDVKM. The CDR3 region is CASSGVHNEQFF. The CDR3 bases are TGTGCCAGCAGCGGGGTCCACAATGAGCAGTTCTTC. The full variable domain, in which reference TRBV28 and TRBJ2-1 provide the parts outside the CDR3, is DVKVTQSSRYLVKRTGEKVFLECVQDMDHENMFWYRQDPGLGLRLIYFSYDVKMKEKGDIPEGYSVSREKKERFSLILESASTNQTSMYLCASSGVHNEQFFGPGTRLTVL.

CDR3 in amino acids: CASSSRIQGNYGYTF. The CDR3 region has the DNA TGTGCCAGCAGCTCGAGGATACAGGGGAACTATGGCTACACCTTC. J is TRBJ1-2 and V is TRBV9, with 7 positions matching TRBD1. This CDR3 is 15 amino acids long. CDR1 is SGDLS and CDR2 is YYNGEE in the germline V gene. Trimming took 4 bases from V and 2 from J; bases not matched to a gene: 8.

This clone was recorded once. The chain joins TRBV27 to TRBJ2-3; D gene unclear. V lost 3 bases to trimming and J lost 2 bases, with 3 bases between them. CDR3 length: 12 amino acids. The germline V gene has CDR1 MNHEY and CDR2 SMNVEV (reference sequence). The CDR3 protein is CASSFSTDTQYF. The CDR3 DNA follows: TGTGCCAGCAGTTTCTCCACAGATACGCAGTATTTT.

V and J are TRBV30 and TRBJ2-7; 8 bases are a match to TRBD2. This CDR3 contains 13 residues. V trimming: 5 bases; J trimming: 9 bases; junction bases outside the gene matches: 12. The germline gives CDR1 GTSNPN, CDR2 SVGIG (reference sequence). In nucleotides, the CDR3 is TGTGCCTGGGGGGCGGGGGGACCAAATGGGCAGTACTTC. Protein sequence: CAWGAGGPNGQYF.

The chain combines TRBV19 with TRBJ1-2, with 9 positions matching TRBD1. The CDR3 totals 13 residues. V lost 5 bases to trimming and J lost 8 bases; unmatched junction nucleotides: 6. Germline V gene lookup returns CDR1 LNHDA and CDR2 SQIVND (reference sequence). The CDR3 coding sequence is TGTGCCAGTAGTCCCGGGACAGGGCGAGGCTACACCTTC. Its protein is CASSPGTGRGYTF. The complete variable domain, with remaining parts taken from reference TRBV19 and TRBJ1-2, reads DGGITQSPKYLFRKEGQNVTLSCEQNLNHDAMYWYRQDPGQGLRLIYYSQIVNDFQKGDIAEGYSVSREKKESFPLTVTSAQKNPTAFYLCASSPGTGRGYTFGSGTRLTVV.

The CDR3 protein is CASSAGPRDLSYEQYF. The CDR3 DNA reads as TGTGCCAGCAGCGCAGGCCCCCGGGATCTCTCCTACGAGCAGTACTTC. V and J are TRBV11-1 and TRBJ2-7, with a possible D match to TRBD2 (5 bases). The CDR3 has 16 amino acids. Germline lookup yields CDR1 SGHAT and CDR2 FQDESV (reference sequence). The V end was cut by 5 bases, the J end by 0 bases, with 17 bases between.

The V and J genes are TRBV6-1 and TRBJ1-3; tentative D call: TRBD1 (6 bases). The CDR3 has 15 amino acids. Trimming shortened V by 2 bases and J by 4 bases, and 12 bases separated the two germline ends. From germline, CDR1 is MNHNS and CDR2 SASEGT. CDR3 sequence reads: CASSETQGGGNTIYF. The CDR3 bases are TGTGCCAGCAGTGAAACACAGGGTGGCGGAAACACCATATATTTT.

The chain joins TRBV27 to TRBJ2-2, with a weak D call TRBD1 (5 bases). The CDR3 is 14 amino acids. CDR1 is MNHEY, CDR2 SMNVEV, per germline (reference sequence). Trimming took 6 bases from V and 4 from J, leaving 12 bases between them. This CDR3 reads CASRFTRATGELFF. CDR3 coding DNA: TGTGCCAGCAGATTTACCAGGGCCACCGGGGAGCTGTTTTTT.

The table lists this clone with a count of one. The genes are TRBV19 and TRBJ1-2, with D possibly matching TRBD1 (6 bases). CDR1 is LNHDA and CDR2 is SQIVND in the germline V gene (reference sequence). The CDR3 contains 12 residues. V was shortened by 5 bases and J by 4 bases, with 8 bases between the two germline ends. The CDR3 nucleotides read TGTGCCAGTAGTGGACAGTTCTATGGCTACACCTTC. The encoded protein is CASSGQFYGYTF. Variable domain in full (rest from reference TRBV19 and TRBJ1-2): DGGITQSPKYLFRKEGQNVTLSCEQNLNHDAMYWYRQDPGQGLRLIYYSQIVNDFQKGDIAEGYSVSREKKESFPLTVTSAQKNPTAFYLCASSGQFYGYTFGSGTRLTVV.

The V and J genes are TRBV5-1 and TRBJ1-3, with a weak D call TRBD1 (5 bases). CDR1 and CDR2 (germline): SGHRS, YFSETQ. V lost 5 bases and J 0 bases, leaving 15 bases between the germline ends. CDR3 size: 16 residues. CDR3 sequence (DNA): TGCGCCAGCAGAAACCTGGGGACTAGCTCTGGAAACACCATATATTTT. Residues: CASRNLGTSSGNTIYF.

The J gene is TRBJ2-7, the V gene TRBV7-2; TRBD2 is a possible D gene (5 bases). CDR1 and CDR2 (germline): SGHTA, FQGNSA. The CDR3 extends over 15 amino acids. The V end was cut by 1 base, the J end by 6 bases, with 16 bases between. CDR3 loop: CASSLEVGLAPEQYF. DNA of the CDR3: TGTGCCAGCAGCTTAGAGGTAGGGCTAGCTCCCGAGCAGTACTTC.

There are a few counts of this clone. The CDR3 bases are TGCGCCAGCAGGAGACAGGGACATCAGCCCCAGCATTTT. Protein: CASRRQGHQPQHF. The chain couples TRBV10-1 to TRBJ1-5, with 7 bases matching TRBD1. The CDR3 runs 13 residues. In germline, CDR1 is WNHNN, CDR2 SYGVQD (reference sequence). V gave up 6 bases and J gave up 5 bases; unmatched junction bases: 4.

The V gene is TRBV9, the J gene TRBJ1-1; perhaps TRBD1 as D (6 bases). With 3 bases removed from V and 6 bases from J, the gap between germline ends came to 12 bases. The V gene's germline CDR1 is SGDLS and CDR2 YYNGEE. The CDR3 is 13 residues long. The CDR3 loop is CASSGTGKAEAFF. CDR3 coding DNA: TGTGCCAGCAGCGGTACAGGGAAGGCTGAAGCTTTCTTT.

The chain has TRBV6-5 and TRBJ2-7; 9 bases are shared with TRBD1. This CDR3 region has 15 residues. The V and J ends lost 6 bases and 6 bases, in that order; junction bases with no gene match: 12. Germline V gene lookup returns CDR1 MNHEY and CDR2 SVGAGI. In DNA, the CDR3 is TGTGCCAGCAGCCGCGGGACAGGGATTATTAGCGAGCAGTACTTC. Its translation: CASSRGTGIISEQYF.

The genes are TRBV2 and TRBJ2-7, with D possibly TRBD2 on 5 matching bases. This CDR3 has 14 amino acids. The V gene lost 5 bases and the J gene lost 6 bases, with 17 bases spanning the gap. Germline CDR1 reads SNHLY; CDR2 reads FYNNEI. This CDR3 is CASSRTGLTLEQYF. CDR3 bases: TGTGCCAGCAGTCGTACGGGATTGACCCTCGAGCAGTACTTC. Full variable domain (outside the CDR3, taken from reference TRBV2 and TRBJ2-7): EPEVTQTPSHQVTQMGQEVILRCVPISNHLYFYWYRQILGQKVEFLVSFYNNEISEKSEIFDDQFSVERPDGSNFTLKIRSTKLEDSAMYFCASSRTGLTLEQYFGPGTRLTVT.

This clone has a handful of counts. V and J are TRBV7-6 and TRBJ2-3; D gene uncertain. V was pared by 5 bases and J by 5 bases, with 5 bases between. CDR1 and CDR2 (germline): SGHVS, FNYEAQ. This CDR3 has 11 amino acids. The DNA of the CDR3 is TGTGCCAGCAGCCTACGAGATACGCAGTATTTT. As protein: CASSLRDTQYF.

The chain links TRBV6-6 to TRBJ1-6, with D uncertain. The CDR3 is 15 residues long. Germline-derived CDR1 and CDR2 are MNHNY and SVGAGI (reference sequence). Deletions cut 5 bases from V and 0 bases from J, with 8 bases between. CDR3 bases: TGTGCCAGCAGTCTCCGGAGCTCCTATAATTCACCCCTCCACTTT. Protein sequence: CASSLRSSYNSPLHF.

This clone was counted only a few times. The rearrangement joins TRBV4-2 to TRBJ1-2, with 8 bases identical to TRBD1. This CDR3 comprises 15 residues. Germline-derived CDR1 and CDR2 are LGHNA and YNFKEQ. Trimming took 4 bases from V and 5 from J; bases not matched to a gene: 9. Here the CDR3 DNA reads TGTGCCAGCAGCCCCCAGGGGGCGCTTACATATGGCTACACCTTC. As protein: CASSPQGALTYGYTF.

The chain uses TRBV27 and TRBJ1-2; tentative D call: TRBD1 (6 bases). Germline V CDR1 and CDR2: MNHEY, SMNVEV (reference sequence). This CDR3 has 14 amino acids. The V end was cut by 5 bases, the J end by 5 bases, with 15 bases between. Here the CDR3 DNA reads TGTGCCAGCAGTGGTTCACAGGGAGAATATGGCTACACCTTC. Its translation: CASSGSQGEYGYTF.